Listed here are 31 T cell receptor beta chains from one sample, sequenced in a study of blood T cell repertoires in COVID-19. Profiling relied on immunoSEQ multiplex PCR, and the TCRdb table lists in-frame clones only, not all of them. The sample holds 300,000 to 400,000 clones; 90% to 95% are singletons and the top ten take roughly 3.4%. What was sequenced was peripheral blood. The receptors were sampled from a woman between 18 and 30 years old who had recovered from COVID-19.

V and J are TRBV6-1 and TRBJ2-1; 9 bases map to TRBD2. The ends lost 5 bases at V and 9 bases at J; junction bases unmatched: 5. Germline CDR1 MNHNS, CDR2 SASEGT. The CDR3 loop spans 13 amino acids. CDR3 loop: CASSYAGGGEQFF. The CDR3 nucleotides are TGTGCCAGCAGTTATGCGGGGGGGGGTGAGCAGTTCTTC.

The CDR3 nucleotides are TGTGCCAGCAGTTACGGCGTCCCCGAGGGAGGCCCCCCAGATACGCAGTATTTT. It codes for CASSYGVPEGGPPDTQYF. This chain uses TRBV6-2 or TRBV6-3 with TRBJ2-3, with D perhaps matching TRBD2 (6 bases). V dropped 2 bases and J dropped 4 bases, with 22 bases sitting between them. Germline V gene lookup returns CDR1 MNHEY and CDR2 SVGEGT. The CDR3 is made up of 18 amino acids.

This clone was counted only a few times. This chain connects TRBV5-6 to TRBJ1-1, with TRBD1 identical over 11 bases. This CDR3 has 15 residues. Germline V gene lookup returns CDR1 SGHDT and CDR2 YYEEEE. V dropped 6 bases and J dropped 4; count of bases not matched to a gene: 8. CDR3 amino acids: CASITFGTGGTEAFF. CDR3 in DNA: TGTGCCAGCATAACGTTCGGGACAGGGGGCACTGAAGCTTTCTTT. The variable domain in full, with the rest retrieved from reference TRBV5-6 and TRBJ1-1, is DAGVTQSPTHLIKTRGQQVTLRCSPKSGHDTVSWYQQALGQGPQFIFQYYEEEERQRGNFPDRFSGHQFPNYSSELNVNALLLGDSALYLCASITFGTGGTEAFFGQGTRLTVV.

The rearrangement links TRBV19 to TRBJ2-3; weak D call: TRBD1 (7 bases). The CDR3 length is 16 residues. Trimming took 6 bases from V and 0 from J, leaving 16 bases between them. Germline V gene lookup returns CDR1 LNHDA and CDR2 SQIVND (reference sequence). CDR3: CASSLTTGTSTDTQYF. The CDR3 DNA is TGTGCCAGTAGCCTTACGACAGGGACTAGCACAGATACGCAGTATTTT. Drawing the rest from reference TRBV19 and TRBJ2-3, the complete variable domain is DGGITQSPKYLFRKEGQNVTLSCEQNLNHDAMYWYRQDPGQGLRLIYYSQIVNDFQKGDIAEGYSVSREKKESFPLTVTSAQKNPTAFYLCASSLTTGTSTDTQYFGPGTRLTVL.

The J gene is TRBJ2-5, the V gene TRBV30; weak D call: TRBD1 (5 bases). Germline V lookup: CDR1 GTSNPN, CDR2 SVGIG (reference sequence). With 5 bases removed from V and 3 bases from J, the gap between germline ends came to 13 bases. The CDR3 runs 13 residues. DNA of the CDR3: TGTGCCTGGTTTAGCCAGGGCGAAGAGACCCAGTACTTC. Protein sequence: CAWFSQGEETQYF.

The chain recombines TRBV19 with TRBJ2-5; no definite D call. The length of the CDR3 is 11 residues. CDR1 and CDR2 from the germline V gene are LNHDA and SQIVND (reference sequence). V lost 4 bases, J lost 5 bases, and 5 bases lay in between. The CDR3 DNA is TGTGCCAGTAGTAACTCGGAGACCCAGTACTTC. It is translated as CASSNSETQYF.

This clone was counted between two and nine times. The chain couples TRBV9 to TRBJ1-2, with D hard to call. Germline values: CDR1 SGDLS, CDR2 YYNGEE. With 0 bases removed from V and 2 bases from J, the gap between germline ends came to 8 bases. The CDR3 spans 14 residues. The CDR3 loop is CASSVGPENYGYTF. The DNA for the CDR3 is TGTGCCAGCAGCGTAGGGCCAGAAAACTATGGCTACACCTTC.

The chain is built from TRBV6-1 and TRBJ2-2; 9 bases align to TRBD2. CDR1 is MNHNS and CDR2 is SASEGT in the germline V gene. The length of the CDR3 is 18 residues. J was trimmed by 4 bases and V by 4 bases; bases with no gene match: 13. CDR3 protein: CASSGGISGRSPTGELFF. The CDR3, as DNA: TGTGCCAGCAGTGGGGGGATTAGCGGGAGATCCCCCACCGGGGAGCTGTTTTTT.

The chain has TRBV7-2 and TRBJ2-7; no firm D call. With 1 base removed from V and 5 bases from J, the gap between germline ends came to 9 bases. Germline CDR1 SGHTA, CDR2 FQGNSA. This CDR3 is 13 amino acids long. The CDR3 coding sequence is TGTGCCAGCAGCTTAGAGCAATTCCACGAGCAGTACGTC. Protein sequence: CASSLEQFHEQYV.

The CDR3 region is CASSPGWSGRGGEQFF. DNA of the CDR3: TGTGCCAGCAGCCCCGGGTGGAGCGGGAGGGGGGGTGAGCAGTTCTTC. The chain uses TRBV3-1 (or the pseudogene TRBV3-2) and TRBJ2-1; 10 nucleotides match TRBD2. CDR3 length equals 16 residues. Germline CDR1 is LGHDT and CDR2 is YNNKEL (reference sequence). The ends lost 4 bases at V and 9 bases at J; junction bases unmatched: 12.

This rearrangement joins TRBV11-3 to TRBJ2-7; TRBD2 matches at 7 bases. The CDR3 has 14 amino acids. The germline V gene has CDR1 SGHNT and CDR2 YENEEA. Germline trimming cut 0 bases from V and 6 bases from J; bases unmatched to any gene: 5. The CDR3 sequence is CASSLEAGVTEQYV. The CDR3 DNA is TGTGCCAGCAGCTTAGAGGCGGGAGTAACCGAGCAGTACGTC.

The V gene is TRBV5-8, the J gene TRBJ2-1, with 7 bases fitting TRBD2. Trimming cost V 10 bases and J 6 bases; bases outside gene matches: 16. The CDR3 is 15 amino acids. Germline V gene data show CDR1 as SGHTS and CDR2 as YDEGEE. CDR3 sequence: CASTRRASGFNEQFF. The DNA for the CDR3 is TGTGCCTCCACCCGTAGGGCTAGCGGCTTCAATGAGCAGTTCTTC.

The gene calls are TRBV12-5 and TRBJ2-3; D is perhaps TRBD2 (6 bases). Germline lookup yields CDR1 LGHNT and CDR2 FRNRAP. The germline V and J ends were trimmed by 1 base and 1 base, with 15 bases remaining between them. The CDR3 extends over 17 amino acids. The CDR3 DNA sequence: TGTGCTAGTGGTTTGGGAGCCGGGTTAGCGGGCACAGATACGCAGTATTTT. Translating it yields CASGLGAGLAGTDTQYF.

V gene TRBV11-2 combines with J gene TRBJ1-6; 10 bases map to TRBD1. V lost 5 bases to trimming and J lost 6 bases; unmatched junction nucleotides: 4. The CDR3 is 15 amino acids. CDR1 and CDR2 from the germline V gene are SGHAT and FQNNGV. CDR3 protein: CASSGRTGGNSPLHF. CDR3 nucleotide sequence: TGTGCCAGCAGCGGCAGGACAGGGGGTAATTCACCCCTCCACTTT.

The gene calls are TRBV6-5 and TRBJ2-5, with D unresolved. The V end was cut by 5 bases, the J end by 2 bases, with 12 bases between. CDR3 length: 14 residues. Germline V lookup: CDR1 MNHEY, CDR2 SVGAGI. The CDR3 here is CASSLEKSQETQYF. In DNA form, the CDR3 reads TGTGCCAGCAGTCTAGAGAAATCTCAAGAGACCCAGTACTTC.

Only a few counts were recorded for this clone. The genes are TRBV19 and TRBJ2-1; 10 bases line up with TRBD2. Unmatched junction bases numbered 15, after V lost 7 bases and J lost 9 bases. The CDR3 totals 16 residues. The germline CDR1 and CDR2 sequences are LNHDA and SQIVND (reference sequence). The CDR3 DNA is TGTGCCAGTAATCCTAGCGGGAGTAGGAGCAAGGGTGAGCAGTTCTTC. Amino acid sequence: CASNPSGSRSKGEQFF.

This clone was observed once. This sequence joins TRBV6-2 or TRBV6-3 and TRBJ2-7; a weak D match, TRBD1 (6 bases). The CDR3 totals 13 residues. Looked up from germline, CDR1 is MNHEY and CDR2 is SVGEGT. The V end lost 5 bases, the J end lost 2 bases, and 10 bases lay between the germline ends. The CDR3 DNA is TGTGCCAGCAGTACGGACAGAACCTACGAGCAGTACGTC. This sequence encodes CASSTDRTYEQYV.

The rearrangement joins TRBV6-2 or TRBV6-3 to TRBJ1-5, with 7 bases aligning to TRBD1. V shed 5 bases and J 0 bases; nucleotides not matched to a gene: 13. The CDR3 loop spans 18 amino acids. Germline assignment: CDR1 MNHEY and CDR2 SVGEGT. The CDR3 region has the DNA TGTGCCAGCAGTCCGAGGGGGGTAGACAGGGATAGCAATCAGCCCCAGCATTTT. Protein: CASSPRGVDRDSNQPQHF.

The gene calls are TRBV4-3 and TRBJ2-1; 11 bases line up with TRBD2. Per the germline V gene, CDR1 is LGHNA and CDR2 is YSLEER. The V segment lost 3 bases and the J segment 4 bases; nucleotides outside the gene matches: 5. The length of the CDR3 is 16 residues. CDR3 amino acids: CASSQTTSGSYNEQFF. CDR3 coding DNA: TGCGCCAGCAGCCAGACTACTAGCGGGAGTTACAATGAGCAGTTCTTC.

In this sample, this clone turned up once. The chain uses TRBV5-5 and TRBJ1-2, with D uncertain. V was cut by 4 bases and J by 0 bases, with 13 bases left in between. The V gene's germline CDR1 is SGHKS and CDR2 YYEKEE (reference sequence). This CDR3 has 15 residues. CDR3 sequence: CASSPEGLSNYGYTF. DNA of the CDR3: TGTGCCAGCAGCCCCGAGGGCCTATCTAACTATGGCTACACCTTC. Complete variable domain (other parts from reference TRBV5-5 and TRBJ1-2): DAGVTQSPTHLIKTRGQQVTLRCSPISGHKSVSWYQQVLGQGPQFIFQYYEKEERGRGNFPDRFSARQFPNYSSELNVNALLLGDSALYLCASSPEGLSNYGYTFGSGTRLTVV.

The chain recombines TRBV24-1 with TRBJ2-3, with 9 positions matching TRBD2. The CDR3 has 16 residues. Germline lookup yields CDR1 KGHDR and CDR2 SFDVKD. J was trimmed by 2 bases and V by 1 base; bases with no gene match: 3. Here the CDR3 reads CATSDLEREDTDTQYF. The CDR3 nucleotides read TGTGCCACCAGTGATTTAGAGCGGGAGGACACAGATACGCAGTATTTT.

The V gene is TRBV5-5, the J gene TRBJ1-5, with D possibly TRBD1 on 6 matching bases. The CDR3 is made up of 14 amino acids. Germline CDR1 reads SGHKS; CDR2 reads YYEKEE (reference sequence). The V gene lost 0 bases and the J gene lost 4 bases, with 8 bases spanning the gap. The CDR3 protein is CASSLEQGNQPQHF. The DNA of the CDR3 is TGTGCCAGCAGCTTGGAACAGGGTAATCAGCCCCAGCATTTT. The variable domain in full, completed from reference TRBV5-5 and TRBJ1-5, reads DAGVTQSPTHLIKTRGQQVTLRCSPISGHKSVSWYQQVLGQGPQFIFQYYEKEERGRGNFPDRFSARQFPNYSSELNVNALLLGDSALYLCASSLEQGNQPQHFGDGTRLSIL.

The chain has TRBV29-1 and TRBJ1-2; D may be TRBD1 (5 bases). The length of the CDR3 is 12 residues. Trimming shortened V by 7 bases and J by 8 bases, and 17 bases separated the two germline ends. CDR1 SQVTM and CDR2 ANQGSEA come from the germline V gene. The CDR3 spells CSASGGLSGYTF. CDR3 coding DNA: TGCAGCGCCTCTGGGGGGTTGAGCGGCTACACCTTC.

The chain recombines TRBV5-6 with TRBJ2-3; perhaps TRBD2 as D (5 bases). The CDR3 runs to 18 residues. The ends were cut back, 4 bases at V and 1 base at J, with 22 bases in the middle. Germline CDR1 reads SGHDT; CDR2 reads YYEEEE. CDR3 DNA sequence: TGTGCCAGCAGCGACGACCCGAGGACTTGGCGGCGCACAGATACGCAGTATTTT. Translated, it gives CASSDDPRTWRRTDTQYF.

The chain uses TRBV7-9 and TRBJ2-1, with 7 bases aligning to TRBD2. Trimming cost V 4 bases and J 7 bases; bases outside gene matches: 10. The length of the CDR3 is 15 residues. Germline V gives CDR1 SEHNR, CDR2 FQNEAQ (reference sequence). CDR3 in DNA: TGTGCCAGCAGCTCTAGACTAGCCCGCCTGAATGAGCAGTTCTTC. Translated, it gives CASSSRLARLNEQFF.

The chain combines TRBV6-5 with TRBJ1-2, with 9 positions matching TRBD1. The length of the CDR3 is 16 residues. Germline CDR1 is MNHEY and CDR2 is SVGAGI. The J segment lost 2 bases and the V segment lost 4 bases, leaving 8 bases of the junction unmatched. For the CDR3, the DNA is TGTGCCAGCAGTTTCCTACAGGGGGCTGGAAACTATGGCTACACCTTC. Amino acid sequence: CASSFLQGAGNYGYTF.

The V call is TRBV19, the J call TRBJ2-3, with 8 bases lining up with TRBD2. V lost 8 bases and J lost 0; bases outside the gene matches: 25. The CDR3 loop spans 21 amino acids. Looked up from germline, CDR1 is LNHDA and CDR2 is SQIVND (reference sequence). The CDR3 loop reads CASFTISWENSGTLSTDTQYF. DNA of the CDR3: TGTGCCAGTTTTACGATATCTTGGGAAAATAGCGGGACCCTGAGCACAGATACGCAGTATTTT.

V and J are TRBV5-1 and TRBJ1-2; 7 bases map to TRBD1. The germline V gene encodes CDR1 SGHRS and CDR2 YFSETQ. V shed 4 bases, J shed 7 bases, and the junction held 10 bases outside the gene matches. The length of the CDR3 is 14 residues. CDR3 sequence: CASSTETGMGGYTF. The CDR3 nucleotides read TGCGCCAGCAGCACGGAGACAGGGATGGGTGGCTACACCTTC.

This clone was seen a few times. The chain combines TRBV11-2 with TRBJ1-5; no clear D. This CDR3 has 14 residues. CDR1 and CDR2 from the germline V gene are SGHAT and FQNNGV. V was cut by 1 base and J by 4 bases, with 8 bases left in between. The CDR3 DNA reads as TGTGCCAGCAGCTTAGTTCCGGGTAATCAGCCCCAGCATTTT. As protein: CASSLVPGNQPQHF.

This chain connects TRBV7-6 to TRBJ1-5; the D is unclear. CDR1 SGHVS and CDR2 FNYEAQ come from the germline V gene. This CDR3 comprises 18 residues. The V gene lost 5 bases and the J gene lost 6 bases, with 26 bases spanning the gap. The CDR3 region has the DNA TGTGCCAGCAGCGCATCGGTAGGGAACAGAGGAGGAGGTCAGCCCCAGCATTTT. Its translation: CASSASVGNRGGGQPQHF.

In DNA, the CDR3 is TGTGCCAGCAGGGGGACCACGACTAGCTTCAATGAGCAGTTCTTC. This gives the protein CASRGTTTSFNEQFF. The chain has TRBV27 and TRBJ2-1, with TRBD2 matching over 7 bases. Germline V lookup: CDR1 MNHEY, CDR2 SMNVEV (reference sequence). The J segment lost 6 bases and the V segment lost 6 bases, leaving 11 bases of the junction unmatched. The length of the CDR3 is 15 residues.